This T cell receptor beta chain was identified in a study of blood T cells in healthy people across ages. Germline loops: CDR1 MNHEY, CDR2 SVGEGT. V lost 6 bases and J 7 bases, leaving 16 bases between the germline ends. The CDR3 covers 14 residues. Primers used in a second PCR of roughly 7 to 12 cycles were a sample-barcoded 5' primer and a J-beta primer mix. TCRdb recomputed calls from the 5' RACE reads with MiXCR, one row per CDR3 protein. Of some 1.5 million distinct CDR3 sequences in the sample, approximately 39% are singletons; the top ten hold over 3.5%. A minimum of 7 million PBMCs was isolated per sample.

Source material: blood. The receptor was derived from a woman aged 18 to 35 in good health. The chain employs TRBV6-2 or TRBV6-3 and TRBJ1-5, with D possibly being TRBD1 (6 bases). This CDR3 is CASSHRAQGQPQHF. The CDR3 DNA is TGTGCCAGCAGCCACAGGGCGCAGGGACAGCCCCAGCATTTT.